This TCR beta chain was retrieved from a study of molecular identifiers for immune sequencing clone quantification. Study-wide findings and caveats: One million naive cells reportedly did not prevent detection of spiked Jurkat TCR RNA from one cell. Clones with over 20 RNA copies captured over 99% of effector molecules but under 1% of naive ones.

MiXCR was run by TCRdb on the PCR reads, yielding one entry per CDR3 protein. The data contain about half a million distinct CDR3 sequences, around 25% of them singletons. Trimming left V 4 bases short and J 2 bases short, with 20 bases between. Looked up from germline, CDR1 is LGHNA and CDR2 is YSLEER. There are 17 residues in the CDR3. This clonotype has only a few counts. Antigen unknown. The chain recombines TRBV4-3 with TRBJ1-2; D not certain. The receptor was isolated from a human donor in good health. Some libraries in this study had Jurkat cell RNA spiked in. The sample taken for sequencing was naive CD8+ T cells from blood, with Jurkat cell RNA spiked in. As to subset: FACS-sorted CD8+CD4-CCR7+CD45RA+ naive T cells. The CDR3 spells CASSLQHAGYKNYGYTF. As DNA, the CDR3 is TGCGCCAGCAGCCTCCAGCATGCAGGATACAAAAACTATGGCTACACCTTC.